This T cell receptor beta chain was identified during a study of T cells in localized non-small cell lung cancer. Study-wide points: Measurement of T cell clonality placed uninvolved adjacent lung highest, above the level in tumor. Appearing in adjacent lung were a median approximately 60 of the top 100 tumor clones. Density of T cells in blood, when higher, went with longer overall survival. Heterogeneity is still possible, as just one tumor region was sequenced.

In regard to this clone: What it recognizes is unknown.

TCRdb's copy holds only in-frame clones and misses some; the assay was immunoSEQ multiplex PCR. The table shows almost 40,000 clones, with 86% occurring only once. Germline CDR1 is SGHRS and CDR2 is YFSETQ. Germline trimming cut 2 bases from V and 13 bases from J; bases unmatched to any gene: 9. The CDR3 length is 13 residues. Specimen: peripheral blood mononuclear cells, collected before any cancer treatment. The rearrangement joins TRBV5-1 to TRBJ2-5; TRBD2 agrees at 9 bases. This sequence was found in a male donor older than 55 with stage II lung adenocarcinoma. This CDR3 is CASSLDSGRPLYF. DNA of the CDR3: TGCGCCAGCAGCTTAGATAGCGGGAGACCCCTGTACTTC.